This record covers a single T cell receptor (beta chain). Clones were sequenced by immunoSEQ multiplex PCR, and TCRdb holds only the in-frame ones, with some missing. Here the sample spans around 70,000 clones, about 82% being singletons. The CDR3 is 17 residues long. The germline CDR1 and CDR2 sequences are SGHDT and YYEEEE. Trimming took off 3 bases at V and 0 bases at J, with 18 bases between the two ends. This sample is part of a study of blood T cell repertoires in COVID-19. As for the study in general: Collection of acute and convalescent COVID-19 samples took place in the United States, Italy and Spain.

The V and J genes are TRBV5-6 and TRBJ1-1; maybe TRBD1 (6 bases). Sequencing used peripheral blood. The sequence was obtained from a woman older than 75 with active or convalescent COVID-19. The chain's CDR3 is CASSYDRNGLMNTEAFF. The CDR3 nucleotides read TGTGCCAGCAGCTACGACAGGAATGGCTTGATGAACACTGAAGCTTTCTTT.